Included here is one TCR beta chain sequence, with context. Its antigen is not known. Use of 60 Vbeta and 13 Jbeta primers characterized the PCR. Clones were read by immunoSEQ multiplex PCR, and TCRdb kept only the in-frame ones, dropping some. The table lists about 140,000 clones, approximately 65% of them singletons. Healthy bone marrow donors made up the donors. The data originate from a study of cytomegalovirus exposure and HLA in healthy donors. Study conclusions and caveats: Solely CMV serostatus was available to characterize immune exposure. Compared with the roughly 700-donor mean, an Asian-associated ancestry cluster reportedly had fewer N-insertions, according to a later analysis. Researchers reported in a later analysis that a missense DCLRE1C variant was tied to TCR beta V- and J-gene trimming.

The sample consisted of PBMCs. The receptor was derived from a woman aged 60 to 75 in good health and CMV-seronegative.

CDR3 in amino acids: CASSPLRGYTQYF. The CDR3 DNA sequence: TGTGCCAGCAGCCCCCTCCGGGGGTATACGCAGTATTTT. The chain uses TRBV7-2 and TRBJ2-3; tentative D call: TRBD2 (6 bases). The CDR3 spans 13 residues. V was cut by 5 bases and J by 7 bases, with 13 bases left in between. Germline V gene sequence: CDR1 SGHTA, CDR2 FQGNSA.